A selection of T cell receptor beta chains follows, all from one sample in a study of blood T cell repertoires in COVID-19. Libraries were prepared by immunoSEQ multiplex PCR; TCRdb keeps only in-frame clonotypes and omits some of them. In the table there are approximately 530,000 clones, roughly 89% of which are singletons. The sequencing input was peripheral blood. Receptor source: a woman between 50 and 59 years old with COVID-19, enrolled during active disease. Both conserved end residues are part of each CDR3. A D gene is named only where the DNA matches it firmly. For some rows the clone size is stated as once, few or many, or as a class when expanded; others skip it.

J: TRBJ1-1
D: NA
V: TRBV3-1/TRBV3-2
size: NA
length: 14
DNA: TGTGCCAGCAGCCAAGTGAGAGTACCCCGTGAAGCTTTCTTT
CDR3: CASSQVRVPREAFF

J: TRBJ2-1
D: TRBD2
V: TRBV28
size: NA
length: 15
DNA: TGTGCCAGCATGATCCTTGGCGGGGGGGACAATGAGCAGTTCTTC
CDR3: CASMILGGGDNEQFF

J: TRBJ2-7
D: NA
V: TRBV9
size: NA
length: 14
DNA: TGTGCCAGCAGCCCCGGTCGCGTTCACTACGAGCAGTACTTC
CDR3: CASSPGRVHYEQYF

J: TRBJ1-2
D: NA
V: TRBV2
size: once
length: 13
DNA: TGTGCCAGCAGTGGAGCCCCGGGAGATGGCTACACCTTC
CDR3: CASSGAPGDGYTF

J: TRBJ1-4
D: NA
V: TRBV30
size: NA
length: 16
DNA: TGTGCCTGGAGTCCAGGGTTGGGGATCACTAATGAAAAACTGTTTTTT
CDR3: CAWSPGLGITNEKLFF

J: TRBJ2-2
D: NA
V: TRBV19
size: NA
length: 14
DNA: TGTGCCAGTAATGGGGGCCTGAGAACCGGGGAGCTGTTTTTT
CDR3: CASNGGLRTGELFF

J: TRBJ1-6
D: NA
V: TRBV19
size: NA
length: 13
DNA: TGTGCCAGTAAATCGGGTGGTGATTCACCCCTCCACTTT
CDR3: CASKSGGDSPLHF

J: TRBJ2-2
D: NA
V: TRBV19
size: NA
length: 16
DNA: TGTGCCAGTAGTATAGATCTTAGACAGAACACCGGGGAGCTGTTTTTT
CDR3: CASSIDLRQNTGELFF

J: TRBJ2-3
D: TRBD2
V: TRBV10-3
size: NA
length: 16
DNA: TGTGCCATCAGCAAAAGCGGGGGGCAAATGACCGATACGCAGTATTTT
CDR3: CAISKSGGQMTDTQYF

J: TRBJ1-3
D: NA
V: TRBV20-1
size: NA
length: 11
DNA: TGCAGTGCCCGCTCTGGAAACACCATATATTTT
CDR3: CSARSGNTIYF

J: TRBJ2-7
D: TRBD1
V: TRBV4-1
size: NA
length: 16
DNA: TGCGCCAGCAGCCTGCAAGGGACAGGATCGAACTACGAGCAGTACTTC
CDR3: CASSLQGTGSNYEQYF

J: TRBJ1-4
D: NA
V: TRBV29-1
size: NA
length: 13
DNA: TGCAGCTTTACCGGAGCGACTAATGAAAAACTGTTTTTT
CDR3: CSFTGATNEKLFF

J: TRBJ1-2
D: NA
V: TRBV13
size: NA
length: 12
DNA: TGTGCCAGCACCCTAGGGGCGGGCGGCTACACCTTC
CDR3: CASTLGAGGYTF

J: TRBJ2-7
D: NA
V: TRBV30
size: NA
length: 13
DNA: TGTGCCTGGAGTGGGGGCCCCACCTACGAGCAGTACTTC
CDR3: CAWSGGPTYEQYF